Each of the 9 T cell receptor beta chains below was sequenced from the same sample in a study of breast tumors, draining lymph nodes, adjacent tissues. TCRdb used MiXCR to reprocess the multiplex PCR reads, holding one entry per CDR3 protein. This table has roughly 15,000 distinct CDR3 sequences, roughly 52% appearing once. What was sequenced was tumor-adjacent breast tissue. The source is a female donor with breast cancer. Some clones in this sample may be carry-over from other donors' samples.

V gene TRBV5-5 combines with J gene TRBJ2-3; maybe TRBD2 (6 bases). Germline V CDR1 and CDR2: SGHKS, YYEKEE (reference sequence). The CDR3 loop spans 13 amino acids. Trimming stripped 6 bases from V and 1 base from J, with 9 bases between. The CDR3 protein is CASNVAGTDTQYF. As DNA, the CDR3 is TGTGCCAGCAACGTAGCGGGCACAGATACGCAGTATTTT.

In its sample, this clonotype was seen many times. V gene TRBV7-6 combines with J gene TRBJ1-1; TRBD1 might be the D (5 bases). The germline CDR1 and CDR2 sequences are SGHVS and FNYEAQ. V was pared by 8 bases and J by 1 base, with 11 bases between. There are 13 residues in the CDR3. CDR3 protein: CASRSGENTEAFF. The CDR3 coding sequence is TGTGCCAGCCGGTCGGGGGAGAACACTGAAGCTTTCTTT.

There are a few counts of this clonotype. The J gene is TRBJ2-3, the V gene TRBV25-1, with 7 bases fitting TRBD2. CDR1 MGHDK and CDR2 SYGVNS come from the germline V gene. J gave up 6 bases and V 7 bases, and 7 bases lay outside the gene matches. CDR3 length equals 13 residues. The DNA of the CDR3 is TGTGCCAGCACCGAGGCGGGAGTGGATACGCAGTATTTT. This translates into CASTEAGVDTQYF.

This clonotype occurred many times. The chain combines TRBV5-1 with TRBJ2-1; 7 nucleotides align to TRBD2. Germline V gene lookup returns CDR1 SGHRS and CDR2 YFSETQ. V was clipped by 0 bases and J by 8 bases; unmatched bases: 11. The CDR3 consists of 16 residues. The DNA of the CDR3 is TGCGCCAGCAGCTTGGAGGTGGCGGGGGTAAAGCATGAGCAGTTCTTC. As protein: CASSLEVAGVKHEQFF.

The chain links TRBV9 to TRBJ2-7, with a possible D match to TRBD1 (6 bases). Germline lookup yields CDR1 SGDLS and CDR2 YYNGEE. The V gene lost 3 bases and the J gene lost 6 bases, with 16 bases spanning the gap. This CDR3 is built from 14 residues. The chain's CDR3 is CASSAQGIGVEQYF. For the CDR3, the DNA is TGTGCCAGCAGCGCCCAGGGGATAGGAGTCGAGCAGTACTTC.

This chain joins TRBV20-1 and TRBJ2-1, with D perhaps matching TRBD2 (5 bases). V was pared by 6 bases and J by 3 bases, with 18 bases between. This CDR3 has 15 amino acids. Germline V lookup: CDR1 DFQATT, CDR2 SNEGSKA (reference sequence). The CDR3 spells CSASPSYSVYNEQFF. The CDR3 nucleotides are TGCAGTGCCTCACCATCTTATAGCGTCTACAATGAGCAGTTCTTC.

CDR3: CSATTGVGNTIYF. As DNA, the CDR3 is TGCAGTGCTACCACAGGGGTGGGAAACACCATATATTTT. The chain carries TRBV20-1 and TRBJ1-3; 7 bases match TRBD1. This CDR3 has 13 residues. Germline values: CDR1 DFQATT, CDR2 SNEGSKA (reference sequence). V lost 4 bases, J lost 4 bases, and 4 bases stayed unmatched.

The chain combines TRBV3-1 with TRBJ1-4; no clear D gene. Trimming pared 6 bases from V and 2 bases from J, leaving 13 bases between. The germline V gene encodes CDR1 LGHDT and CDR2 YNNKEL (reference sequence). The CDR3 is 15 residues long. The DNA of the CDR3 is TGTGCCAGCAGGCCAGAAGGCAGGACTAATGAAAAACTGTTTTTT. Encoded protein: CASRPEGRTNEKLFF.

On this clonotype: This may come from a read error, since a much larger clone is one base off. The chain recombines TRBV11-2 with TRBJ1-2, with unresolved D. This CDR3 is built from 14 residues. Germline assignment: CDR1 SGHAT and CDR2 FQNNGV. Trimming removed 2 bases from V and 4 bases from J, with 11 bases in between. The chain's CDR3 is CASSLRETTYGYTF. CDR3 DNA sequence: TGTGCCAGCAGCTTAAGGGAAACCACCTATGGCTACACCTTC.